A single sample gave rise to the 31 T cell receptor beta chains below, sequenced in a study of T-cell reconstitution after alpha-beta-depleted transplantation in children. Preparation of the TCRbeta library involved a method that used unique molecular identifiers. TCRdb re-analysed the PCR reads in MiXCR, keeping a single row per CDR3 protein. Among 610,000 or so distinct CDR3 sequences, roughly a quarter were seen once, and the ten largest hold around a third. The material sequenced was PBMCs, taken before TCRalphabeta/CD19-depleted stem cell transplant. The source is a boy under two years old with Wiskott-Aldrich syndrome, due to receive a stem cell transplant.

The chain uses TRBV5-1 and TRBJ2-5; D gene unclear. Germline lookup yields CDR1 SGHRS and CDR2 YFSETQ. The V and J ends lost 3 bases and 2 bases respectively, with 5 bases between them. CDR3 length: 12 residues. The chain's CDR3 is CASSWKQETQYF. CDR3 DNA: TGCGCCAGCAGCTGGAAGCAAGAGACCCAGTACTTC.

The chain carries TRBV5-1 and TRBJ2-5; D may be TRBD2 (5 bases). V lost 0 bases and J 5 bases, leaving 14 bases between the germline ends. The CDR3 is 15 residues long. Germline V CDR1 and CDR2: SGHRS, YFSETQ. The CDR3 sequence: CASSLVKAERETQYF. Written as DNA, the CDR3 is TGCGCCAGCAGCTTGGTTAAGGCGGAGCGGGAGACCCAGTACTTC.

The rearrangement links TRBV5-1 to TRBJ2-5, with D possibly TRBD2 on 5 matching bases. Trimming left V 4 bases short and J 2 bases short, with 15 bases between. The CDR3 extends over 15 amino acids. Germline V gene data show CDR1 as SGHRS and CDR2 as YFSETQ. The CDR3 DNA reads TGCGCCAGCAGCGGCGGCTTCGGACTGCAAGAGACCCAGTACTTC. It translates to CASSGGFGLQETQYF.

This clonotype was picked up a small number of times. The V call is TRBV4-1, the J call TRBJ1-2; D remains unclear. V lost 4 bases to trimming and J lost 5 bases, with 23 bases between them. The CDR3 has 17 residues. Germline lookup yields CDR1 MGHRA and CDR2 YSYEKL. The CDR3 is CASSRGIRTLRRYGYTF. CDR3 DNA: TGCGCCAGCAGCCGAGGAATAAGGACCCTTAGGAGATATGGCTACACCTTC.

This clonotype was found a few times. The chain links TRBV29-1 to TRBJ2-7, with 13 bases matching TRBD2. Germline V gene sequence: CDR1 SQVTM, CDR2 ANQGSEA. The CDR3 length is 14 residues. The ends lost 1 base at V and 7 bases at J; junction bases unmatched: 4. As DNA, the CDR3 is TGCAGCGTTGAAGTACTAGCGGGAGGGCGTGAGCAGTACTTC. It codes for CSVEVLAGGREQYF.

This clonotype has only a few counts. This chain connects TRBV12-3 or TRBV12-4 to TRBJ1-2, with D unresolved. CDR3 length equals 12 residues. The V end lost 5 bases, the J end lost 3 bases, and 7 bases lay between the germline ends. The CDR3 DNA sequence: TGTGCCAGCAGTCCCGCCGACTATGGCTACACCTTC. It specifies CASSPADYGYTF.

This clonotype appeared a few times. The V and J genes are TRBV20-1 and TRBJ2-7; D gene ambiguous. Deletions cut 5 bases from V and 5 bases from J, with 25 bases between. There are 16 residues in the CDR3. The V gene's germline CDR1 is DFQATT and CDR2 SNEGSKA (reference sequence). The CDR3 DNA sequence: TGCAGTGCTGGCCCCTTAGGATTTCCCGTCGATCACGAGCAGTACTTC. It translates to CSAGPLGFPVDHEQYF.

The DNA for the CDR3 is TGTGCCATCGCCCGGGACCTATTTACGCAGTATTTT. This codes for CAIARDLFTQYF. The gene calls are TRBV10-3 and TRBJ2-3; D may correspond to TRBD1 or TRBD2 (5 bases each). The V gene lost 8 bases and the J gene lost 8 bases, with 14 bases spanning the gap. In germline, CDR1 is ENHRY, CDR2 SYGVKD. This CDR3 has 12 residues.

In nucleotides, the CDR3 is TGCGCCAGCAGCTTCCGCGGGAGAGCTTACGAGCAGTACTTC. This sequence encodes CASSFRGRAYEQYF. The chain combines TRBV5-1 with TRBJ2-7; 7 nucleotides agree with TRBD2. V lost 2 bases to trimming and J lost 4 bases; unmatched junction nucleotides: 6. CDR3 length equals 14 residues. Germline V CDR1 and CDR2: SGHRS, YFSETQ.

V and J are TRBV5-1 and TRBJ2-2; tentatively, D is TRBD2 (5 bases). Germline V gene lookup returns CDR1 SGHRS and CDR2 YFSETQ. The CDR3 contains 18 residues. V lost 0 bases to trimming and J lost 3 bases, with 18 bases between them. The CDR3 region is CASSLGITRTFYTGELFF. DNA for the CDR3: TGCGCCAGCAGCTTGGGCATCACCAGGACTTTTTACACCGGGGAGCTGTTTTTT.

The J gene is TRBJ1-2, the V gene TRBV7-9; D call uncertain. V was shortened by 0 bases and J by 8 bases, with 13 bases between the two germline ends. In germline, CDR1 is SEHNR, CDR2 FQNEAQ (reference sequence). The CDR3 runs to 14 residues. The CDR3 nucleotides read TGTGCCAGCAGCTTAGCCCCTGAATCCGGGGGCTACACCTTC. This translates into CASSLAPESGGYTF.

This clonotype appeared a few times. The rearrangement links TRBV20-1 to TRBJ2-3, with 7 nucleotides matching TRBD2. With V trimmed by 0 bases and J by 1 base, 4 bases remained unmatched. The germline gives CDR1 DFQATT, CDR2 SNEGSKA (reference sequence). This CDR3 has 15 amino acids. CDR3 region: CSARERGRGTDTQYF. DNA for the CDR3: TGCAGTGCTAGAGAAAGAGGGAGGGGCACAGATACGCAGTATTTT.

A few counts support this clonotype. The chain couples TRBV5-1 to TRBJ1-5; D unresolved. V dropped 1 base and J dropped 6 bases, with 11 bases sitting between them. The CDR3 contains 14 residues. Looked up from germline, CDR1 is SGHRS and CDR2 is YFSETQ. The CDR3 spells CASSLRPSAQPQHF. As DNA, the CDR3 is TGCGCCAGCAGCTTGCGCCCATCGGCTCAGCCCCAGCATTTT.

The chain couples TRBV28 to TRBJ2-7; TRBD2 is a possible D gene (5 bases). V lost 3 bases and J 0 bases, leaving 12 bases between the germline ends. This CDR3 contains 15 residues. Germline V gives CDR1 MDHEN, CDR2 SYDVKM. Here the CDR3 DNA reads TGTGCCAGCAGTTTTCCAAGCGGACTCTCCTACGAGCAGTACTTC. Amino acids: CASSFPSGLSYEQYF. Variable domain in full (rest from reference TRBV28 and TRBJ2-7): DVKVTQSSRYLVKRTGEKVFLECVQDMDHENMFWYRQDPGLGLRLIYFSYDVKMKEKGDIPEGYSVSREKKERFSLILESASTNQTSMYLCASSFPSGLSYEQYFGPGTRLTVT.

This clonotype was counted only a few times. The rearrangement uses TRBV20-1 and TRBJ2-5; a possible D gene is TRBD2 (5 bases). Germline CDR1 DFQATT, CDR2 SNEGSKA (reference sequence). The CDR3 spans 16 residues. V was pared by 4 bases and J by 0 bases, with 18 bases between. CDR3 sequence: CSAKLVGASYQETQYF. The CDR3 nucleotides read TGCAGTGCTAAACTCGTGGGAGCGTCGTACCAAGAGACCCAGTACTTC.

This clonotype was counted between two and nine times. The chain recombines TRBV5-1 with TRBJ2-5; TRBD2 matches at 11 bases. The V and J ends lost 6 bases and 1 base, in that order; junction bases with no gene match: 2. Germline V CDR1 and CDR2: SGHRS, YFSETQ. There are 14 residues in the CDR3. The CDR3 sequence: CASTGTSGQETQYF. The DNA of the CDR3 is TGCGCCAGCACGGGGACTAGCGGCCAAGAGACCCAGTACTTC. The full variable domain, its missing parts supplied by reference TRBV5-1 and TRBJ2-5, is KAGVTQTPRYLIKTRGQQVTLSCSPISGHRSVSWYQQTPGQGLQFLFEYFSETQRNKGNFPGRFSGRQFSNSRSEMNVSTLELGDSALYLCASTGTSGQETQYFGPGTRLLVL.

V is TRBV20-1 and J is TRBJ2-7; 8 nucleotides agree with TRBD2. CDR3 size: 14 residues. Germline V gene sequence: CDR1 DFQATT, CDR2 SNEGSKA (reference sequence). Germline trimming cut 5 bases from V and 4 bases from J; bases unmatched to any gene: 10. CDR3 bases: TGCAGTGCTCCACGCGCGGGAGGAAAATACGAGCAGTACTTC. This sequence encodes CSAPRAGGKYEQYF.

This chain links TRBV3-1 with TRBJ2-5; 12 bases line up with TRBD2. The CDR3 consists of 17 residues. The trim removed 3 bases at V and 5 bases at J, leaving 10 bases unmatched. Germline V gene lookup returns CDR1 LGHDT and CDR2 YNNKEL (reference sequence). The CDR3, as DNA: TGTGCCAGCAGCCATGAGAGGACTAGCGGGGCTCCCGAGACCCAGTACTTC. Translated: CASSHERTSGAPETQYF.

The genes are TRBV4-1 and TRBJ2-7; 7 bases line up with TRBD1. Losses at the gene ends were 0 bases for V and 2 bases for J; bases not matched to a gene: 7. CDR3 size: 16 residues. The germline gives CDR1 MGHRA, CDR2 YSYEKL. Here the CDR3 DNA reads TGCGCCAGCAGCCAAGATAGGGAACAGGGGACCTACGAGCAGTACTTC. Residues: CASSQDREQGTYEQYF.

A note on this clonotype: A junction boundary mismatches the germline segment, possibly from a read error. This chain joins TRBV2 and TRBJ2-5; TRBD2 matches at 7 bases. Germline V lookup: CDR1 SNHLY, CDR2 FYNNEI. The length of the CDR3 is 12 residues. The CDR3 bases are TGTGCCAGCAGTGAATATATGTCTAGCGGTCGCTTC. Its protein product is CASSEYMSSGRF.

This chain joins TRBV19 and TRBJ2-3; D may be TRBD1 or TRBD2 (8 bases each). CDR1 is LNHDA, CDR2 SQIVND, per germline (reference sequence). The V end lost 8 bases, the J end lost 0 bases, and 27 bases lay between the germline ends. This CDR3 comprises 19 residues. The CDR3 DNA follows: TGTGCCAGTGTCTCAGGACAGGGAAAAGGCGGGAGGAGCACAGATACGCAGTATTTT. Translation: CASVSGQGKGGRSTDTQYF.

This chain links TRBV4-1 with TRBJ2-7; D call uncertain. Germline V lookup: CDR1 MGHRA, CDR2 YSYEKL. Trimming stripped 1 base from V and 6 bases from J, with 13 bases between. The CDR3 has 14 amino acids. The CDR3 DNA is TGCGCCAGCAGCCAAGCTTACGCCAAAGGCGAGCAGTACTTC. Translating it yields CASSQAYAKGEQYF.

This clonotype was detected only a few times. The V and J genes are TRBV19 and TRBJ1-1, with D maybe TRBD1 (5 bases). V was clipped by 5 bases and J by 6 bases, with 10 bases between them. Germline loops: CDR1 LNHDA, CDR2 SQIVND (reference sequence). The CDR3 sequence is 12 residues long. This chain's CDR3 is CASSARVAEAFF. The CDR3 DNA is TGTGCCAGTAGTGCCAGGGTGGCTGAAGCTTTCTTT.

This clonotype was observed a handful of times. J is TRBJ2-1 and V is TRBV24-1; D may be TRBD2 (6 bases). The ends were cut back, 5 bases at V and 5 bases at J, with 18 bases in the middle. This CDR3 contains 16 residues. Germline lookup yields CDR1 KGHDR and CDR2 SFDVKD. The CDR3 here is CATSARRGLLNNEQFF. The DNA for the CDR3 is TGTGCCACCAGTGCCCGACGGGGACTCTTAAACAATGAGCAGTTCTTC.

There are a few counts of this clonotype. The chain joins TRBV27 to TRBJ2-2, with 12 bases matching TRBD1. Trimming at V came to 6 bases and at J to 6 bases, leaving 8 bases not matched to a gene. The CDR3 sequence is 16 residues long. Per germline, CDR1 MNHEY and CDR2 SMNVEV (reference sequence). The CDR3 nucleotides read TGTGCCAGCAGCTCCGGGACAGGGGGCGCTTCCGGGGAGCTGTTTTTT. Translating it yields CASSSGTGGASGELFF.

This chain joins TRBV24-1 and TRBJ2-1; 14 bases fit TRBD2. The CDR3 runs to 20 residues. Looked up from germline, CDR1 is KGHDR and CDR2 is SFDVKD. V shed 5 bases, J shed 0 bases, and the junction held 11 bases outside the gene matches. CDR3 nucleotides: TGTGCCACCAGTGCCGGGACTAGCGGGAGTCATCTCGGCTCCTACAATGAGCAGTTCTTC. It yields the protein CATSAGTSGSHLGSYNEQFF.

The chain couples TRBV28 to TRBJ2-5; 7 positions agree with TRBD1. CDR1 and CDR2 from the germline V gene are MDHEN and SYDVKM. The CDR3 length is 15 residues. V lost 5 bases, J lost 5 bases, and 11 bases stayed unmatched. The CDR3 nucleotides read TGTGCCAGCAGTCTCCGGGACAGAATCTCGGAGACCCAGTACTTC. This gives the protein CASSLRDRISETQYF.

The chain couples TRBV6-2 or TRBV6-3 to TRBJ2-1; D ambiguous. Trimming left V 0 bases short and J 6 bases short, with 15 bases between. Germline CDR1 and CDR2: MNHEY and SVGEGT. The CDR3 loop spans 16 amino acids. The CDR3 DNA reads TGTGCCAGCAGTTACTCGAAGGGTCTTTTGCGCAATGAGCAGTTCTTC. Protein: CASSYSKGLLRNEQFF.

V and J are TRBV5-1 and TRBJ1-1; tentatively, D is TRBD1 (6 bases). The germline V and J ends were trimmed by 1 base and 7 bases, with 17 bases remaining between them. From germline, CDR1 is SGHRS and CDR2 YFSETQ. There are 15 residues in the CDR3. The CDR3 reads CASSLTRTQTGEAFF. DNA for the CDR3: TGCGCCAGCAGCTTGACGCGAACACAGACAGGTGAAGCTTTCTTT.

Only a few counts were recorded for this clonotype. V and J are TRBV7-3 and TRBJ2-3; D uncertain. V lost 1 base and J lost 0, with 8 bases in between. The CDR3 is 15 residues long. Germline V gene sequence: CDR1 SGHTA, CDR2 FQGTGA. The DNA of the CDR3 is TGTGCCAGCAGCTTAAGGCCCGGTAGCACAGATACGCAGTATTTT. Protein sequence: CASSLRPGSTDTQYF.

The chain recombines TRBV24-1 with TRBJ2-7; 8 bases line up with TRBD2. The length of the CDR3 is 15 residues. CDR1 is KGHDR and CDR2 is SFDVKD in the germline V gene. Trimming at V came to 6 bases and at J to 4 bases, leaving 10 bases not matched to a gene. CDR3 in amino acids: CATSPTWREVYEQYF. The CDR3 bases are TGTGCCACCAGTCCTACGTGGCGGGAGGTGTACGAGCAGTACTTC.